These 7 T cell receptor beta chains were sequenced from one sample in a study of tumor T cells in aggressive B-cell lymphoma. Sequencing was performed with immunoSEQ multiplex PCR; in TCRdb, only in-frame clones are kept and a portion is missing. The sample lists thousands of clones, 81% occurring once. The sample was tumor tissue. The source is an adult with diffuse large B cell lymphoma.

This sequence joins TRBV2 and TRBJ1-1, with 7 bases lining up with TRBD1. This CDR3 is built from 14 residues. CDR1 is SNHLY, CDR2 FYNNEI, per germline. Losses at the gene ends were 6 bases for V and 0 bases for J; bases not matched to a gene: 4. The CDR3 DNA sequence: TGTGCCAGCAGCACGGACAGGTTGAACACTGAAGCTTTCTTT. Amino acid sequence: CASSTDRLNTEAFF.

This clone is a singleton in its sample. The chain joins TRBV19 to TRBJ1-5; no definite D call. Germline CDR1 LNHDA, CDR2 SQIVND (reference sequence). The germline V and J ends were trimmed by 3 bases and 6 bases, with 12 bases remaining between them. The CDR3 contains 14 residues. The CDR3 spells CASSMRQRGQPQHF. Written as DNA, the CDR3 is TGTGCCAGTAGTATGAGGCAGAGAGGTCAGCCCCAGCATTTT.

This clone occurred once. V gene TRBV10-2 combines with J gene TRBJ1-4; tentatively, D is TRBD1 (5 bases). The CDR3 runs 16 residues. The germline CDR1 and CDR2 sequences are WSHSY and SAAADI. V lost 3 bases and J lost 8, with 19 bases in between. CDR3 amino acids: CASSDGQSDIREKLFF. CDR3 in DNA: TGCGCCAGCAGTGATGGACAATCAGATATCAGGGAAAAACTGTTTTTT.

The chain has TRBV18 and TRBJ2-5; D is possibly TRBD2 (6 bases). The J call may not be correct, given that the DNA end is closer to TRBJ2-7. CDR3 length: 14 amino acids. Per germline, CDR1 KGHSH and CDR2 LQKENI. CDR3 nucleotide sequence: TGTGCCAGCTCCCACGGGGGTCTCCTATACGAGCAGTACTTC. Translated: CASSHGGLLYEQYF.

In the case of this clone: One junction end does not reproduce the germline sequence, and a read error may be involved. V is TRBV5-4 and J is TRBJ2-7, with 7 bases matching TRBD2. Germline V gene data show CDR1 as SGHNT and CDR2 as YYREEE (reference sequence). This CDR3 is 16 amino acids long. As DNA, the CDR3 is TGTGCCAGCAGCGGAGAAAGCGGGACCGTCTCCTACGAGCAGTGCTTC. It translates to CASSGESGTVSYEQCF. Supplemented by reference TRBV5-4 and TRBJ2-7, the full variable domain reads ETGVTQSPTHLIKTRGQQVTLRCSSQSGHNTVSWYQQALGQGPQFIFQYYREEENGRGNFPPRFSGLQFPNYSSELNVNALELDDSALYLCASSGESGTVSYEQCFGPGTRLTVT.

J is TRBJ1-5 and V is TRBV6-4; possibly TRBD1 for D (6 bases). Per the germline V gene, CDR1 is MRHNA and CDR2 is SNTAGT. CDR3 length equals 17 residues. Trimming removed 10 bases at V and 3 bases at J, with 25 bases between. CDR3 DNA: TGTGCCATCCTCAAGAACCAGGGGTCGGACCTCAATCAGCCCCAGCATTTT. The encoded protein is CAILKNQGSDLNQPQHF.

The table lists this clone with a few counts. The rearrangement joins TRBV30 to TRBJ2-1; tentative D call: TRBD2 (5 bases). Germline V CDR1 and CDR2: GTSNPN, SVGIG (reference sequence). This CDR3 contains 13 residues. Trimming shortened V by 5 bases and J by 4 bases, and 12 bases separated the two germline ends. CDR3: CAWEGMRYNEQFF. The CDR3 DNA reads TGTGCCTGGGAGGGCATGAGGTACAATGAGCAGTTCTTC.